This is a list of T cell receptor beta chains from one sample in a study of cytomegalovirus exposure and HLA in healthy donors. Using immunoSEQ multiplex PCR, the repertoire was profiled, and TCRdb retains in-frame clones only, with some absent. Of around 120,000 clones in the sample, approximately 80% are singletons; the top ten hold less than 3%. The sequencing sample was made of PBMCs. The receptors here all came from a woman aged 40 to 50 in good health and CMV-seropositive. Each CDR3 is given with its conserved first and last residue. D genes are given only for firm matches. Only part of the rows carry a size: once, few, many, or a class if the clone is expanded.

abundance: .; v_gene: TRBV5-1; j_gene: TRBJ2-2; d_gene: TRBD2; CDR3aa: CASSLTSGGTGAGELFF; CDR3nt: TGCGCCAGCAGCTTGACTAGCGGGGGCACTGGAGCCGGGGAGCTGTTTTTT
abundance: .; v_gene: TRBV27; j_gene: TRBJ1-2; d_gene: .; CDR3aa: CASSSTGYGYTF; CDR3nt: TGTGCCAGCAGTTCAACAGGGTACGGCTACACCTTC
abundance: .; v_gene: TRBV2; j_gene: TRBJ2-5; d_gene: .; CDR3aa: CASSEQGMAQETQYF; CDR3nt: TGTGCCAGCAGTGAACAGGGAATGGCGCAAGAGACCCAGTACTTC
abundance: .; v_gene: TRBV18; j_gene: TRBJ1-6; d_gene: TRBD1; CDR3aa: CASSPGQAGNSPLHF; CDR3nt: TGTGCCAGCTCCCCTGGACAGGCGGGTAATTCACCCCTCCACTTT
abundance: few; v_gene: TRBV5-1; j_gene: TRBJ2-7; d_gene: TRBD1; CDR3aa: CASSIPGQGAFSYEQYF; CDR3nt: TGCGCCAGCAGCATTCCGGGACAGGGGGCCTTCTCCTACGAGCAGTACTTC
abundance: .; v_gene: TRBV19; j_gene: TRBJ2-1; d_gene: TRBD1; CDR3aa: CASSHGTGTNEQFF; CDR3nt: TGTGCCAGTAGTCACGGGACAGGGACCAATGAGCAGTTCTTC
abundance: .; v_gene: TRBV6-5; j_gene: TRBJ2-7; d_gene: TRBD1; CDR3aa: CASSYPRGQGAVEQYF; CDR3nt: TGTGCCAGCAGTTACCCGCGCGGGCAGGGGGCCGTCGAGCAGTACTTC
abundance: few; v_gene: TRBV6-1; j_gene: TRBJ1-1; d_gene: .; CDR3aa: CASSAITGTPNTEAFF; CDR3nt: TGTGCCAGCAGTGCAATTACCGGGACACCGAACACTGAAGCTTTCTTT
abundance: .; v_gene: TRBV6-1; j_gene: TRBJ2-5; d_gene: TRBD1; CDR3aa: CASNYRGPETQYF; CDR3nt: TGTGCCAGCAACTACAGGGGGCCAGAGACCCAGTACTTC
abundance: .; v_gene: TRBV7-8; j_gene: TRBJ2-7; d_gene: TRBD1; CDR3aa: CASSFDTGTGNYEQYF; CDR3nt: TGTGCCAGCAGCTTCGACACCGGGACAGGGAATTACGAGCAGTACTTC
abundance: once; v_gene: TRBV4-2; j_gene: TRBJ1-4; d_gene: TRBD1; CDR3aa: CASSLTGTGEGEKLFF; CDR3nt: TGTGCCAGCAGCCTTACCGGGACAGGGGAGGGTGAAAAACTGTTTTTT
abundance: few; v_gene: TRBV19; j_gene: TRBJ1-5; d_gene: .; CDR3aa: CASSWGGRQPQHF; CDR3nt: TGTGCCAGTAGTTGGGGGGGGAGACAGCCCCAGCATTTT
abundance: .; v_gene: TRBV10-3; j_gene: TRBJ1-1; d_gene: .; CDR3aa: CAISNKTGTEAFF; CDR3nt: TGTGCCATCAGCAATAAGACAGGCACTGAAGCTTTCTTT
abundance: .; v_gene: TRBV11-2; j_gene: TRBJ2-2; d_gene: .; CDR3aa: CASSPRRAARDTGELFF; CDR3nt: TGTGCCAGCAGCCCCCGCAGAGCAGCGAGGGACACCGGGGAGCTGTTTTTT